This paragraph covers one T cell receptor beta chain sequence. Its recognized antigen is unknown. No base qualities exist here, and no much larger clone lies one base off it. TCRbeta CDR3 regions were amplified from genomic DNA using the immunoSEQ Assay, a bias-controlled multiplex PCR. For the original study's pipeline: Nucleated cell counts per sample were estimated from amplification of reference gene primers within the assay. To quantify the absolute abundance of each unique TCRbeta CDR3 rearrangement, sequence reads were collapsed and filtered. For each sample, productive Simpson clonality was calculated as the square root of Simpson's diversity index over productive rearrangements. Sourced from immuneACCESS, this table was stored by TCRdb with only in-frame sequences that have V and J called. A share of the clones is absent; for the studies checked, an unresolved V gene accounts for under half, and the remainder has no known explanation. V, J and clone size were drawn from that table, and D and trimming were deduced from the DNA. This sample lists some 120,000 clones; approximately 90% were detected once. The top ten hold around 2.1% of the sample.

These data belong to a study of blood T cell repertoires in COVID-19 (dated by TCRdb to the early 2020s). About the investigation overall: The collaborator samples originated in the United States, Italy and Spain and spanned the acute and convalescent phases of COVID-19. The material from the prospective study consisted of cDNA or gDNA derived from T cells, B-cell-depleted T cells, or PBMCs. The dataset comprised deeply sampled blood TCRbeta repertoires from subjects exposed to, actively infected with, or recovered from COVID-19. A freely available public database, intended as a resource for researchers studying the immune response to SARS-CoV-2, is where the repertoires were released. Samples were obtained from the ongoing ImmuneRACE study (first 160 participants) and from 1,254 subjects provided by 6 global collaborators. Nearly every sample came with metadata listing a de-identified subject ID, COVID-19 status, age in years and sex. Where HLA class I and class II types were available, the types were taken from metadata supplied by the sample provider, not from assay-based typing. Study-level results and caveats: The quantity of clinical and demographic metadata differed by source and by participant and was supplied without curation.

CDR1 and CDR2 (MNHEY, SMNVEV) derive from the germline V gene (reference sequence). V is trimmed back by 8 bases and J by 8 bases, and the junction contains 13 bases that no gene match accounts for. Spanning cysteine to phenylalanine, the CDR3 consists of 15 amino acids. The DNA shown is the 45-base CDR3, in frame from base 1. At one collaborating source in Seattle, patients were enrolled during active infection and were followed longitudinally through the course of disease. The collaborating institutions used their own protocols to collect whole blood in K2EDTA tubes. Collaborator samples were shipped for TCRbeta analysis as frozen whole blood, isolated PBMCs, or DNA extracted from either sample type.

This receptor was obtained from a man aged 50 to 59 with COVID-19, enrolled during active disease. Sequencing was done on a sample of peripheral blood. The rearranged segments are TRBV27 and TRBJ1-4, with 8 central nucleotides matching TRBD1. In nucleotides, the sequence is TGTGCCAGCGGGAGGGACAGGTTGGGAGAGGAAAAACTGTTTTTT. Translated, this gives CASGRDRLGEEKLFF.